This section outlines one TCR beta chain sequence together with its context. This clone has only one observation. Its antigen remains unidentified. No base-level quality is on record; no much larger clone is a single base apart. The sample originates from a study of cytomegalovirus exposure and HLA in healthy donors (dated by TCRdb to between 2016 and 2019). Turning to the overall study: An earlier analysis of several hundred of the donors reported approximately 300 Gb of sequence data and around 100 million unique TCR beta sequences obtained from 180 million or so T cells. An early release that covered 640 HLA-typed donors contained approximately 300 gigabases of sequencing data and 70 million to 100 million unique TCR sequences. Of the roughly 400 genotyped donors, 70% to 90% were placed in the genetic ancestry cluster associated with self-reported Caucasian donors. The study aimed to test whether cataloging public T cell receptors could reveal signatures of past pathogen exposure. The study profiled the T cell repertoires of hundreds of subjects by immunosequencing and related them to cytomegalovirus serostatus. A separate validation cohort of roughly 130 different subjects was used in addition to the 666-subject first cohort. High-throughput TCR immunosequencing, statistical association of individual TCRs with disease status, and machine learning were combined to predict cytomegalovirus infection status. A later analysis re-analyzed previously published TCR beta repertoires from 500 to 700 donors and added high-resolution HLA genotyping to study TCR occurrence patterns. Rather than drawing on any new phenotypic data, the later analysis identified candidate immune exposures from TCR beta sequences and the way those sequences occurred across donors. In an earlier analysis of over 550 of the donors, high-throughput TCR beta sequencing was used to judge whether each TCR beta V gene segment behaved as functional or pseudogenic. Donor age, sex, ethnicity and CMV serostatus were compiled together with the repertoire data. In a later genetic analysis, genome-wide SNP genotypes for 398 of the 666 donors were used, and that subset was treated as a discovery cohort. All discovery cohort repertoires had been generated on a single sequencing platform. HLA typing included class I and class II loci at four-digit resolution. Typing coverage differed by locus: A, B, C, DRB1 and DQB1 were typed in roughly 629-640 donors, DQA1 in 522, DPA1 in around 580, and DPB1 in 400 to 480. Roughly 5 DR-DQ haplotypes were handled as single units for association and clustering, since linkage in the cohort was strong. Across around 400 genotyped donors of the cohort, an average of roughly 200,000 unique TCR beta nucleotide sequences per donor were sequenced, and roughly 17% of those sequences were non-productive.

Preparation of the library involved the immunoSEQ multiplex PCR assay. For the multiplex PCR, a mixture combining 60 forward primers for TCR Vbeta segments and 13 reverse primers for TCR Jbeta segments was used. The CDR3 region of rearranged TCR beta genes was amplified from genomic DNA with a multiplex PCR assay. The amplified TCR beta libraries were sequenced on the Illumina HiSeq System as 87-base-pair reads. The authors' analysis ran thus. Across the 700 or so repertoires, a later analysis counted 80 million or so unique TCR beta chains, approximately 12 million of which were shared by at least two donors. A nearest-neighbor algorithm error-corrected the raw reads and collapsed the reads into unique sequences, merging closely related sequences to remove PCR and sequencing errors. To assign V, D and J gene segments, CDR3 sequences were aligned to IMGT reference sequences. For a sequence to be retained, at least a six-nucleotide match to both a V gene segment and a J gene segment was required. A rearrangement was called productive if the CDR3 had no stop codons and remained in frame with V and J, and every other rearrangement was called non-productive. Following IMGT convention, CDR3 was defined as the stretch from the second conserved V-encoded cysteine up to the conserved J-encoded phenylalanine. Sequences without an unambiguous match to a single V gene segment were excluded from the earlier analysis of 500 to 700 of the donors. In an earlier analysis of some 590 of the donors, a V segment was called functional when productive rearrangements were above 56.7%, and segregating when the standard deviation between donors exceeded 5%. A statistical classification framework was built to diagnose cytomegalovirus status from the catalog of TCR beta chain sequences. V and J gene assignment, in a later analysis, came from comparing TCR nucleotide sequences with IMGT/GENE-DB human TR gene sequences. The TCRdist pipeline was used in a later analysis to assign CDR3 sequences and most-parsimonious VDJ recombination scenarios. In a later analysis, every TCR beta chain was defined by the combination of its CDR3 amino acid sequence and its V-gene family, and reads without a unique V-gene family were dropped. In a later analysis, 450 to 600 highly shared, low-generation-probability nucleotide sequences were removed to address suspected cross-contamination and a sequencing artifact. In a later analysis, a clonal expansion index was calculated for each public chain from normalized within-repertoire ranks of inferred template counts. Generation probabilities in a later analysis came from a VDJ recombination model fitted to out-of-frame rearrangements, and those results were checked against IGoR. A later analysis scored TCR-TCR, TCR-HLA and TCR-CMV co-occurrence with hypergeometric tests, applying a repertoire-size bias correction to TCR pairs. False discovery rates were estimated in a later analysis by permuting HLA or CMV assignments 20 times. In a later analysis, co-occurring TCRs were grouped using DBSCAN, and TCRdist sequence similarity was added for clustering within HLA-allele-positive subsets. Repertoires with fewer than 30,000 or more than 120,000 public chains were left out of co-occurrence clustering, as were five repertoires with anomalous nucleotide sharing. Here the immuneACCESS table is served through TCRdb, limited to in-frame sequences with V and J called. Missing clones are a known gap in these copies; in checked studies unresolved V genes cover under half, and the rest lacks a known reason. That table is the source of V, J and clone size, and D and trimming were worked out from the DNA. This sample holds 100,000 to 150,000 clones; about 84% were observed only once. Together, the top ten hold about 1.2% of the sample.

Summary of the overall study and its limitations: Across donors, most TCR sequences were observed very rarely, whereas some public TCRs were present in many individuals. In a later genetic analysis, fewer N-insertions in productive TCRs were reported among donors in an Asian-associated ancestry cluster than the approximately 710-donor mean. Cytomegalovirus status was reported to be diagnosed by the classifier with high specificity and sensitivity in both the original and validation cohorts. According to a later analysis, parvovirus B19, influenza, CMV and Epstein-Barr virus appeared linked to several top co-occurrence clusters. A later analysis found that most CMV-associated TCR beta chains appeared HLA-restricted, with HLA associations seemingly driven largely by CMV exposure. At a false discovery rate of 0.05, a later analysis linked approximately 18,000 TCR beta sequences to specific HLA alleles. In a later analysis, HLA-associated TCR beta chains showed more clonal expansion and lower generation probabilities than non-associated chains that were equally common. CMV serostatus was the only immune exposure information available for the cohort. A cluster of highly shared sequence variants was judged likely to represent a technical artifact of the sequencing pipeline. Presence/absence analyses assumed roughly uniform sequencing depth across donors, an assumption that may not hold. Strong co-occurrence of HLA alleles, especially DR and DQ, made assigning TCR associations to individual alleles difficult. A further reported finding was that TCR beta sequences accurately predicted the HLA-A and HLA-B alleles for most subjects in the first cohort. Some IMGT-functional V segments, including TRBV6-2 and TRBV6-3, could not be told apart with the 87-base-pair reads, so those segments were excluded. Because counts were too low, about 17 rarely observed V segments, including chromosome 9 orphons, were excluded from the earlier analysis of some 590 of the donors. Because HLA typing was missing for some donors at each locus, association tests included only the typed subset. A few of the identified cytomegalovirus-associated TCR beta chains were confirmed in vitro to be specific for cytomegalovirus antigens. A later genetic analysis associated a missense DCLRE1C variant with V-gene and J-gene trimming of TCR beta chains, and an independent cohort replicated the association. It was suggested by the authors that the approach could potentially be generalized to other disease states and immunological phenotypes. Correlated functional status among segregating V segments might be attributable to linkage disequilibrium, but an unknown experimental factor could not be ruled out. In the study, around 150 TCR beta chains were listed as associated with cytomegalovirus. In a later analysis, TCR association rates were found to vary across HLA loci, with the most associated TCRs seen for DRB1 alleles and the fewest for HLA-C alleles. Broadly in line with IMGT annotations, most TCR beta V segments showed up in productive rearrangements about 87% or about 30% of the time in an earlier analysis of several hundred of the donors. Only TCR beta chains were sequenced in this cohort, and the absence of alpha or paired-chain data limited detectable features.

In total, about 650 healthy bone marrow donors made up the cohort. All cohort members were sampled while nominally healthy, although unrecorded immune exposures were likely present. The donor tested CMV seronegative, placing the donor among the 300 to 450 seronegative members of the cohort. Every donor gave a peripheral blood sample, and the peripheral blood mononuclear cells from that sample were used for TCR beta sequencing. The Qiagen DNeasy Blood Extraction Kit was used to extract genomic DNA from the blood cell samples. Reading the germline V gene gives CDR1 SGDLS and CDR2 YYNGEE. Including cysteine and phenylalanine, the CDR3 has 16 amino acids. The retained sequence is limited to the CDR3, 48 bases, with the frame set at the first base. At the junction V is shortened by 3 bases and J by 0 bases; bases outside the gene matches: 5.

The TCR sequence derives from a boy aged 5-17 years in good health and CMV-seronegative. The V gene is TRBV9 and the J gene is TRBJ2-2; 7 central bases correspond to TRBD2. The sequenced sample consisted of PBMCs. The CDR3 amino acid sequence is: CASSARDYTNTGELFF. The nucleotides are TGTGCCAGCAGCGCTCGGGACTACACGAACACCGGGGAGCTGTTTTTT.